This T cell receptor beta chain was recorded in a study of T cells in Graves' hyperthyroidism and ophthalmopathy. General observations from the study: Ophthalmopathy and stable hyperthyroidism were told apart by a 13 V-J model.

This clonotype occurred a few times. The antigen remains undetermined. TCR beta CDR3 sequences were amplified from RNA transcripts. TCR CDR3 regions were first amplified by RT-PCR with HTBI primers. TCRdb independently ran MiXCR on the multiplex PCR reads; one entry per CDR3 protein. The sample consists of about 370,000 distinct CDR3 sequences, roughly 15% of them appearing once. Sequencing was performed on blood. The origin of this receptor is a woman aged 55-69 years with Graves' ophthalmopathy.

The CDR3 sequence is CASSLPLGQGAYEQYF. The CDR3 region has the DNA TGTGCCAGCAGCTTACCTTTAGGACAGGGGGCATACGAGCAGTACTTC. This sequence joins TRBV7-8 and TRBJ2-7; 11 bases are a match to TRBD1. J gave up 4 bases and V 2 bases, and 7 bases lay outside the gene matches. This CDR3 has 16 amino acids. Germline CDR1 and CDR2: SGHVS and FQNEAQ.